This T cell receptor beta chain was identified during a study of post-analysis software for immune sequencing data. This CDR3 contains 17 residues. Germline V lookup: CDR1 SGHAT, CDR2 FQNNGV. Study-wide points: Samples prepared in the same batch strongly co-clustered by F measure. In patients, about five TRBV segments were more frequent than in controls, with TRBV5-6, TRBV5-1 and TRBV20-1 among them.

Carried by the TCR beta cDNA libraries were unique molecular identifiers. TCRdb used MiXCR to reprocess the PCR reads, holding one entry per CDR3 protein. The repertoire holds 350,000 to 500,000 distinct CDR3 sequences, with 35% to 45% as singletons. As concerns this clonotype: What it binds is unknown.

This sequence was found in a girl aged 2-10 years with multiple sclerosis. This rearrangement joins TRBV11-2 to TRBJ2-4; TRBD2 matches at 8 bases. With the DNA end fitting TRBJ2-7 better, the J assignment may be wrong. Sequenced material: blood. DNA for the CDR3: TGTGCCAGCAGCTTTCGTAGACTAGCCCGGGGGGGAGTCGAGCAGTACTTC. Encoded protein: CASSFRRLARGGVEQYF.